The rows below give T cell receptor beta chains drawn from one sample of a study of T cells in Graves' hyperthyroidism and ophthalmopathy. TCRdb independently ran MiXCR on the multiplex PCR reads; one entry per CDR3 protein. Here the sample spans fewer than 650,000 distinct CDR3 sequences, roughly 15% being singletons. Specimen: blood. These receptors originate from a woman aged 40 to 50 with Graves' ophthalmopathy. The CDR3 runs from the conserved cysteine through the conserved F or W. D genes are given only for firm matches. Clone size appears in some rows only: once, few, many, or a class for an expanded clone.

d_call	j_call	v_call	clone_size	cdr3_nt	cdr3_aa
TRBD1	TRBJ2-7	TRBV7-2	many	TGTGCCAGCAGCCCCCAAGGACAGGGGGTTGGAGAGCAGTACTTC	CASSPQGQGVGEQYF
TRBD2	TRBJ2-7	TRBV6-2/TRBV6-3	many	TGTGCCAGCAGTGCTGAGACTAGCGGGAGCCCCTACGAGCAGTACTTC	CASSAETSGSPYEQYF
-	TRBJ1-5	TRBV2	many	TGTGCCAGCAGCGGACGGGTTAATCAGCCCCAGCATTTT	CASSGRVNQPQHF
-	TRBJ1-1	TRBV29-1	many	TGCAGCGTTGATAAGGGGGGAAGGGGCACTGAAGCTTTCTTT	CSVDKGGRGTEAFF
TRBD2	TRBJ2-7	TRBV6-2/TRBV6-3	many	TGTGCCAGCAGTTACTCTCGGACTAGCGGGAGGGCCCAAAGCTCCTACGAGCAGTACTTC	CASSYSRTSGRAQSSYEQYF
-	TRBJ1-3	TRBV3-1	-	TGTGCCAGCAGTTTTCACGGAGGTCGCGCCAACTCTGGAAACACCATATATTTT	CASSFHGGRANSGNTIYF
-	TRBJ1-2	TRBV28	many	TGTGCCAGCAATTTCGACCGGGCAGCTCCAGACCTTAACTATGGCTACACCTTC	CASNFDRAAPDLNYGYTF
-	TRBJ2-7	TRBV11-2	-	TGTGCCAGCAGCCTAGGGCGGGACAACGAGCAGTACTTC	CASSLGRDNEQYF
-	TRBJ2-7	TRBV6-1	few	TGTGCCAGCAGCCGCCCCGGCCAGGAGCGCTCCGAGCAGTACTTC	CASSRPGQERSEQYF
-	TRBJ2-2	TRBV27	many	TGTGCCAGCAGTAACCTTTTTGGGGGGAAGGCCGGGGAGCTGTTTTTT	CASSNLFGGKAGELFF
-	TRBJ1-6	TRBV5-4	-	TGTGCCAGCAGCTGGGGCCAGGGGAAAATGGCACCCCTCCACTTT	CASSWGQGKMAPLHF
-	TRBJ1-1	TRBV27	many	TGTGCCAGCAGTCGCCCAGGGGACACTGAAGCTTTCTTT	CASSRPGDTEAFF
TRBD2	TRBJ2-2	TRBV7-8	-	TGTGCCAGCAGCTTTTTCCGGGGGGAGTACACCGGGGAGCTGTTTTTT	CASSFFRGEYTGELFF
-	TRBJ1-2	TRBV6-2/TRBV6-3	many	TGTGCCAGCAGGGACAGCGGGAGGAACTATGGCTACACCTTC	CASRDSGRNYGYTF
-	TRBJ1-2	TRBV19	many	TGTGCCAGTAGTAAGACACAATCTACAACCTATGGCTACACCTTC	CASSKTQSTTYGYTF
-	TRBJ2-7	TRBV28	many	TGTGCCAGCAGGCTATCCGGTTACGAGCAGTACTTC	CASRLSGYEQYF
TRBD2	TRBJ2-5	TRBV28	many	TGTGCCAGCAGTTCACCGGGACTAGCGGTTGAGGAGGAGGCCCAGTACTTC	CASSSPGLAVEEEAQYF
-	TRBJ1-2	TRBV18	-	TGTGCCAGCTCACCAGCCAGTCAAGGTTTCTATGGCTACACCTTC	CASSPASQGFYGYTF
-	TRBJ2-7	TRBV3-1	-	TGTGCCAGCAGCCGGGGAGGGACAGCCCGGGCCCTCTCCTACGAGCAGTACTTC	CASSRGGTARALSYEQYF
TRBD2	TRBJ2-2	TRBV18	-	TGTGCCAGCTCACCAAACAGCGGGAGCACCGGGGAGCTGTTTTTT	CASSPNSGSTGELFF
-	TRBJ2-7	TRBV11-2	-	TGTGCCAGCAGCTTGTTTGTGGGGGGTGAGCAGTACTTC	CASSLFVGGEQYF
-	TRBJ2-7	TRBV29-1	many	TGCAGCGTGGTGACTCCTAGCTCCTACGAGCAGTACTTC	CSVVTPSSYEQYF
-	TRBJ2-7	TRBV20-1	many	TGCAGTGCTAGAGCGGACGGGGTCGGGGCCCCCTCCTTC	CSARADGVGAPSF
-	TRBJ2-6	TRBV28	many	TGTGCCAGCAGTTTTTATGCTGGGGCCAACGTCCTGACTTTC	CASSFYAGANVLTF
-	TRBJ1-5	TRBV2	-	TGTGCCAGCCAGGGAGTTAGCAATCAGCCCCAGCATTTT	CASQGVSNQPQHF
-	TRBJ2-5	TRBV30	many	TGTGCCTGGAGTGGGGAAGGGACCCAGTACTTC	CAWSGEGTQYF
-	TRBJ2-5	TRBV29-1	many	TGCAGCGTTGATCCCGCGAAGCAAGAGACCCAGTACTTC	CSVDPAKQETQYF
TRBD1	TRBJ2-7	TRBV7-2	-	TGTGCCAGCAGCTTCGCGGCAGGGGGCCCCTACGAGCAGTACTTC	CASSFAAGGPYEQYF
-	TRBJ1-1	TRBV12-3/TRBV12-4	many	TGTGCCAGCAGTTTGGGAAATGCGAACACTGAAGCTTTCTTT	CASSLGNANTEAFF
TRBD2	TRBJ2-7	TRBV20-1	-	TGCAGTGCTAGTTCCAGCGGGGTGGATACCTACGAGCAGTACTTC	CSASSSGVDTYEQYF
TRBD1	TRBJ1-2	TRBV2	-	TGTGCCACCGGACAGGCCTATGGCTACACCTTC	CATGQAYGYTF
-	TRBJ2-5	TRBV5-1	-	TGCGCCAGCAGCTTGGCCCCAGGAGGGGGCCAAGAGACCCAGTACTTC	CASSLAPGGGQETQYF
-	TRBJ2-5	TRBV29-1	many	TGCAGCGTTGAAGCGGGAGAAGAGACCCAGTACTTC	CSVEAGEETQYF
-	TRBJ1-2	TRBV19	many	TGTGCCAGTAAGTTCCGTTCGGATGGCTACACCTTC	CASKFRSDGYTF
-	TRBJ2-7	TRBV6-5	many	TGTGCCAGCTATTCGGGACTGGGTACCTACGAGCAGTACTTC	CASYSGLGTYEQYF
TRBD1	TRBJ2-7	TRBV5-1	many	TGCGCCAGCAGCCTCACGGGACAGGGATCCAGCTACGAGCAGTACTTC	CASSLTGQGSSYEQYF
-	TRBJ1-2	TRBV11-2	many	TGTGCCAGCAGCGCCTCAATACAGCCCCGGGTCTATGGCTACACCTTC	CASSASIQPRVYGYTF
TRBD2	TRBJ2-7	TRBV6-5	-	TGTGCCAGCAGAAACCGGGGGGTGAGCGGGAGTCAACCCCCCTTCTCCTACGAGCAGTACTTC	CASRNRGVSGSQPPFSYEQYF
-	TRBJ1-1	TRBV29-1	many	TGCAGCGTTGAAGACCTTACGTCCACTGAAGCTTTCTTT	CSVEDLTSTEAFF
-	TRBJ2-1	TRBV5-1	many	TGCGCCAGCAGCTTAGGGGAAAACAGCTACAATGAGCAGTTCTTC	CASSLGENSYNEQFF
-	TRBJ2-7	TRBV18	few	TGTGCCAGCTCACCAGACGGGACGTTGGGCCGGTTCGCGCAGTACTTC	CASSPDGTLGRFAQYF
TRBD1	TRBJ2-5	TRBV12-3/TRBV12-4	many	TGTGCCAGCTGGACCTTCGGACAGGGGGCCAGAGAGACCCAGTACTTC	CASWTFGQGARETQYF
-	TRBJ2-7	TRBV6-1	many	TGTGCCAGCAGTGGGTGGAACGTCTACGAGCAGTACTTC	CASSGWNVYEQYF
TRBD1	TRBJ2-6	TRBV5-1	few	TGCGCCAGCACCCTGACAGGGGACCCCACTGGGGCCAACGTCCTGACTTTC	CASTLTGDPTGANVLTF
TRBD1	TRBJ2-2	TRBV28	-	TGTGCCAGCAGTTCCAGGGGGAGAGGGGAGCTGTTTTTT	CASSSRGRGELFF
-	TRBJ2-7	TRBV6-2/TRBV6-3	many	TGTGCCAGCAGCATCGTCCTACAGGCCTACGAGCAGTACTTC	CASSIVLQAYEQYF